The 31 T cell receptor beta chains below come from one sample, sequenced in a study of beta chain features in type 1 diabetes. Expressed TCRB transcripts were sequenced because the entire RNA isolate underwent reverse transcription. TCRdb keeps only in-frame clones here, not all; method: immunoSEQ multiplex PCR. Of 40,000 or so clones in the sample, about 51% were seen once. The sequenced material came from Tregs from blood. Source of these receptors: a woman younger than 30 in good health.

The CDR3 DNA is TGTGCCAGCAGTGGGGCCGGACAGGGGGCAAAGACCCAGTACTTC. It translates to CASSGAGQGAKTQYF. V and J are TRBV28 and TRBJ2-5; 11 nucleotides align to TRBD1. V gave up 5 bases and J gave up 6 bases; unmatched junction bases: 8. CDR1 MDHEN and CDR2 SYDVKM come from the germline V gene. This CDR3 region has 15 residues.

This chain connects TRBV7-2 to TRBJ2-5, with 14 bases that match TRBD2. Germline values: CDR1 SGHTA, CDR2 FQGNSA. The CDR3 loop spans 18 amino acids. The junction had 7 bases not matched to a gene; V was cut back by 2 bases and J by 2 bases. CDR3 sequence reads: CASSLSIGLAGGQETQYF. For the CDR3, the DNA is TGTGCCAGCAGCTTATCTATCGGACTAGCGGGAGGTCAAGAGACCCAGTACTTC.

The chain has TRBV30 and TRBJ2-3; the D is unclear. Germline-derived CDR1 and CDR2 are GTSNPN and SVGIG (reference sequence). V was cut by 3 bases and J by 6 bases, with 10 bases left in between. The CDR3 sequence is 12 residues long. CDR3: CAWSGGQDTQYF. The CDR3 nucleotides are TGTGCCTGGAGCGGCGGCCAGGATACGCAGTATTTT.

This clone has just one count. This chain joins TRBV7-2 and TRBJ1-4; tentatively, D is TRBD1 (5 bases). The CDR3 totals 16 residues. The V gene lost 3 bases and the J gene lost 0 bases, with 11 bases spanning the gap. From germline, CDR1 is SGHTA and CDR2 FQGNSA. CDR3 bases: TGTGCCAGCAGCTTCAGGGAAAGAGCAACTAATGAAAAACTGTTTTTT. Encoded protein: CASSFRERATNEKLFF.

The chain joins TRBV30 to TRBJ1-1; tentative D call: TRBD1 (6 bases). The V gene's germline CDR1 is GTSNPN and CDR2 SVGIG (reference sequence). The CDR3 is 13 amino acids. V was trimmed by 4 bases and J by 6 bases, leaving 15 bases between them. For the CDR3, the DNA is TGTGCCTGGAACATACAGGGTTGGCCTGAAGCTTTCTTT. It yields the protein CAWNIQGWPEAFF.

V usage is TRBV28 and J usage is TRBJ1-2; tentatively, D is TRBD1 (5 bases). Trimming shortened V by 3 bases and J by 8 bases, and 19 bases separated the two germline ends. The CDR3 runs to 15 residues. Germline lookup yields CDR1 MDHEN and CDR2 SYDVKM. The CDR3 here is CASSLAGRIQRGYTF. CDR3 nucleotide sequence: TGTGCCAGCAGTTTGGCGGGACGGATCCAACGGGGCTACACCTTC.

J is TRBJ2-7 and V is TRBV30; D unclear. Trimming pared 1 base from V and 5 bases from J, leaving 12 bases between. The V gene's germline CDR1 is GTSNPN and CDR2 SVGIG (reference sequence). This CDR3 is built from 13 residues. The CDR3 loop is CAWSALGGHEQYF. The CDR3 nucleotides are TGTGCCTGGAGTGCCCTTGGCGGCCACGAGCAGTACTTC.

The chain uses TRBV18 and TRBJ2-7; maybe TRBD1 (5 bases). CDR1 and CDR2 (germline): KGHSH, LQKENI. V was clipped by 1 base and J by 4 bases, with 14 bases between them. CDR3 length equals 15 residues. The CDR3 DNA follows: TGTGCCAGCTCACCACAGGGCTCAGGGCGATACGAGCAGTACTTC. Amino acids: CASSPQGSGRYEQYF.

The genes are TRBV6-6 and TRBJ2-5; D call uncertain. Near its end, the DNA agrees better with TRBJ2-7, so the J call may be wrong. The CDR3 loop spans 16 amino acids. The germline V gene encodes CDR1 MNHNY and CDR2 SVGAGI (reference sequence). CDR3 loop: CASSYSKSSSSYEQYF. In DNA form, the CDR3 reads TGTGCCAGCAGTTACTCGAAATCTTCAAGCTCCTACGAGCAGTACTTC.

This clone was seen a few times. J is TRBJ2-7 and V is TRBV6-5; TRBD2 aligns across 9 bases. The length of the CDR3 is 15 residues. CDR1 is MNHEY and CDR2 is SVGAGI in the germline V gene. V dropped 7 bases and J dropped 1; count of bases not matched to a gene: 8. CDR3 residues: CASITAAGGSYEQYF. CDR3 sequence (DNA): TGTGCCAGCATAACCGCAGCGGGAGGATCCTACGAGCAGTACTTC.

The chain has TRBV7-9 and TRBJ1-2; 8 bases match TRBD1. The CDR3 is 13 residues long. Per the germline V gene, CDR1 is SEHNR and CDR2 is FQNEAQ (reference sequence). V lost 5 bases, J lost 8 bases, and 7 bases stayed unmatched. In DNA, the CDR3 is TGTGCCAGCAGCCCTGGACAGGGCTGGGGCTACACCTTC. The encoded protein is CASSPGQGWGYTF.

The chain employs TRBV5-6 and TRBJ1-1, with TRBD1 matching 10 bases. The CDR3 extends over 12 amino acids. Germline V gene lookup returns CDR1 SGHDT and CDR2 YYEEEE. The V segment lost 3 bases and the J segment 8 bases; nucleotides outside the gene matches: 1. Here the CDR3 reads CASSWDRGEAFF. Here the CDR3 DNA reads TGTGCCAGCAGCTGGGACAGGGGAGAAGCTTTCTTT.

This clone showed up just a few times. The chain carries TRBV30 and TRBJ2-2, with 9 positions matching TRBD1. Looked up from germline, CDR1 is GTSNPN and CDR2 is SVGIG (reference sequence). CDR3 length equals 14 residues. J gave up 9 bases and V 5 bases, and 10 bases lay outside the gene matches. For the CDR3, the DNA is TGTGCCTGGGGGAGGGGACAGGGAAGTCGGGAGCTGTTTTTT. It is translated as CAWGRGQGSRELFF. The variable domain in full, completed from reference TRBV30 and TRBJ2-2, reads SQTIHQWPATLVQPVGSPLSLECTVEGTSNPNLYWYRQAAGRGLQLLFYSVGIGQISSEVPQNLSASRPQDRQFILSSKKLLLSDSGFYLCAWGRGQGSRELFFGEGSRLTVL.

This clone was counted between two and nine times. The chain employs TRBV6-4 and TRBJ2-7; 10 bases match TRBD2. V was clipped by 0 bases and J by 0 bases; unmatched bases: 2. This CDR3 has 16 amino acids. CDR1 is MRHNA and CDR2 is SNTAGT in the germline V gene. The CDR3 protein is CASSDSVAGGSYEQYF. The CDR3 DNA reads as TGTGCCAGCAGTGACTCGGTAGCGGGAGGCTCCTACGAGCAGTACTTC.

The chain carries TRBV5-1 and TRBJ1-1, with 9 bases identical to TRBD1. V gave up 4 bases and J gave up 6 bases; unmatched junction bases: 7. Germline V lookup: CDR1 SGHRS, CDR2 YFSETQ. CDR3 length: 14 residues. The chain's CDR3 is CASSVVQGAAEAFF. CDR3 nucleotides: TGCGCCAGCAGCGTAGTACAGGGGGCGGCTGAAGCTTTCTTT.

This chain connects TRBV2 to TRBJ2-5; 11 bases line up with TRBD2. The CDR3 runs to 16 residues. The germline gives CDR1 SNHLY, CDR2 FYNNEI. V shed 7 bases and J 4 bases; nucleotides not matched to a gene: 11. The CDR3 loop is CASKIVAGGRVETQYF. CDR3 coding DNA: TGTGCCAGCAAGATAGTAGCGGGAGGGCGAGTAGAGACCCAGTACTTC.

In its sample, this clone was seen a few times. The V and J genes are TRBV7-9 and TRBJ2-7, with TRBD2 matching 12 bases. The germline V gene has CDR1 SEHNR and CDR2 FQNEAQ (reference sequence). V lost 6 bases, J lost 10 bases, and 7 bases stayed unmatched. This CDR3 region has 13 residues. The CDR3 coding sequence is TGTGCCAGCAGGGGGACTAGCGGGTCCTCTCAGTACTTC. It translates to CASRGTSGSSQYF.

There are a few counts of this clone. The chain couples TRBV19 to TRBJ1-4; 8 bases are shared with TRBD1. Germline V gives CDR1 LNHDA, CDR2 SQIVND (reference sequence). The CDR3 contains 14 residues. V dropped 6 bases and J dropped 8; count of bases not matched to a gene: 8. The CDR3, as DNA: TGTGCCAGTAGCCCGGGACAGGCCGGGGAAAAACTGTTTTTT. Protein sequence: CASSPGQAGEKLFF.

This chain connects TRBV7-2 to TRBJ2-7, with TRBD2 identical over 15 bases. The CDR3 loop spans 15 amino acids. The V segment lost 5 bases and the J segment 5 bases; nucleotides outside the gene matches: 4. Germline CDR1 and CDR2: SGHTA and FQGNSA. The CDR3 DNA sequence: TGTGCCAGCAGCCCAGGACTAGCGGGAGGGCACGAGCAGTACTTC. Translated: CASSPGLAGGHEQYF. The full variable domain, rest sourced from reference TRBV7-2 and TRBJ2-7, is GAGVSQSPSNKVTEKGKDVELRCDPISGHTALYWYRQSLGQGLEFLIYFQGNSAPDKSGLPSDRFSAERTGGSVSTLTIQRTQQEDSAVYLCASSPGLAGGHEQYFGPGTRLTVT.

The chain joins TRBV6-5 to TRBJ1-2, with 8 nucleotides matching TRBD1. From germline, CDR1 is MNHEY and CDR2 SVGAGI. J gave up 7 bases and V 6 bases, and 13 bases lay outside the gene matches. The length of the CDR3 is 15 residues. CDR3 protein: CASRPKYRTGSGYTF. As DNA, the CDR3 is TGTGCCAGCAGACCTAAATACCGGACAGGGAGTGGCTACACCTTC.

The rearrangement joins TRBV28 to TRBJ2-7; TRBD2 agrees at 13 bases. With 6 bases clipped from V and 7 bases from J, the junction kept 12 bases outside the gene matches. CDR1 MDHEN and CDR2 SYDVKM come from the germline V gene. This CDR3 is built from 16 residues. CDR3 nucleotide sequence: TGTGCCAGCAGCAAAAGGGGACTAGCGGGACTTAGGGAGCAGTACTTC. It is translated as CASSKRGLAGLREQYF.

This sequence joins TRBV2 and TRBJ1-1, with TRBD1 identical over 7 bases. In germline, CDR1 is SNHLY, CDR2 FYNNEI. J gave up 1 base and V 5 bases, and 10 bases lay outside the gene matches. The length of the CDR3 is 16 residues. The CDR3 nucleotides read TGTGCCAGCAGTCAGGACAGGCCAAGGGGGAACACTGAAGCTTTCTTT. Its protein is CASSQDRPRGNTEAFF.

The genes are TRBV30 and TRBJ1-1, with D hard to call. Germline CDR1 and CDR2: GTSNPN and SVGIG (reference sequence). V was pared by 3 bases and J by 0 bases, with 8 bases between. The length of the CDR3 is 13 residues. CDR3 in DNA: TGTGCCTGGAGGGTAGCCATGAACACTGAAGCTTTCTTT. This gives the protein CAWRVAMNTEAFF.

This clone showed up just a few times. J is TRBJ1-2 and V is TRBV18, with 8 bases aligning to TRBD1. Losses at the gene ends were 3 bases for V and 4 bases for J; bases not matched to a gene: 7. Looked up from germline, CDR1 is KGHSH and CDR2 is LQKENI. The CDR3 sequence is 15 residues long. CDR3 DNA: TGTGCCAGCTCACCCGGACAGGGCGGGAGCTATGGCTACACCTTC. Residues: CASSPGQGGSYGYTF.

The rearrangement uses TRBV28 and TRBJ2-3, with a tentative D call TRBD1 (6 bases). Trimming left V 4 bases short and J 6 bases short, with 14 bases between. CDR1 is MDHEN, CDR2 SYDVKM, per germline. This CDR3 spans 14 amino acids. Here the CDR3 DNA reads TGTGCCAGCAGTTCCGGACAGAGCAGGGATACGCAGTATTTT. Protein sequence: CASSSGQSRDTQYF.

The chain couples TRBV30 to TRBJ1-4, with D possibly matching TRBD1 (5 bases). Trimming left V 2 bases short and J 12 bases short, with 13 bases between. The CDR3 totals 12 residues. Per the germline V gene, CDR1 is GTSNPN and CDR2 is SVGIG (reference sequence). The CDR3 region has the DNA TGTGCCTGGAGTCGATCTTCGGGGGAACTGTTTTTT. This codes for CAWSRSSGELFF.

This clone has only one observation. The chain links TRBV30 to TRBJ2-7, with 7 bases matching TRBD1. The CDR3 has 13 amino acids. CDR1 and CDR2 from the germline V gene are GTSNPN and SVGIG (reference sequence). The trim removed 0 bases at V and 7 bases at J, leaving 6 bases unmatched. The CDR3 loop is CAWSVSSRGEQYF. In DNA form, the CDR3 reads TGTGCCTGGAGTGTATCCAGCAGGGGGGAGCAGTACTTC.

The rearrangement joins TRBV7-9 to TRBJ2-5; 10 nucleotides line up with TRBD2. The CDR3 covers 16 residues. V trimming: 4 bases; J trimming: 4 bases; junction bases outside the gene matches: 9. CDR1 and CDR2 (germline): SEHNR, FQNEAQ (reference sequence). The CDR3 DNA is TGTGCCAGCAGCTATCCTCTAGCGGGAGTTTCAGAGACCCAGTACTTC. This translates into CASSYPLAGVSETQYF.

This clone came up a few times. J is TRBJ1-4 and V is TRBV5-1; D gene ambiguous. CDR1 and CDR2 (germline): SGHRS, YFSETQ. The CDR3 covers 14 residues. Trimming removed 0 bases at V and 8 bases at J, with 11 bases between. Here the CDR3 DNA reads TGCGCCAGCAGCTTGGGACGGGAAGGAGAAAAACTGTTTTTT. This encodes CASSLGREGEKLFF.

In DNA form, the CDR3 reads TGCAGCGTTGGTTTAGCGGCGTATCTTGGGACCCAGTACTTC. Translating it yields CSVGLAAYLGTQYF. This chain uses TRBV29-1 with TRBJ2-5; maybe TRBD2 (6 bases). Germline CDR1 is SQVTM and CDR2 is ANQGSEA. The CDR3 contains 14 residues. Trimming took 4 bases from V and 7 from J, leaving 19 bases between them.

This clone was observed a handful of times. The CDR3 reads CASSQQAGEAETQYF. The CDR3 bases are TGCGCCAGCAGCCAACAAGCGGGAGAGGCGGAGACCCAGTACTTC. This chain joins TRBV4-1 and TRBJ2-5; TRBD2 matches 8 bases. Germline CDR1 and CDR2: MGHRA and YSYEKL. The CDR3 length is 15 residues. The V gene end was trimmed by 2 bases and the J gene end by 5 bases; junction bases not matched to a gene: 7.